This is a list of T cell receptor beta chains from one sample in a study of blood T cell repertoires in COVID-19. Libraries were prepared by immunoSEQ multiplex PCR; TCRdb keeps only in-frame clonotypes and omits some of them. The repertoire includes 150,000 or so clones, approximately 86% of them detected once, and 9.5% to 12% sits in the top ten. Sequenced: peripheral blood. These receptors all come from a woman aged 70-85 years with COVID-19, enrolled during active disease. Both conserved end residues are part of each CDR3. Each record gives: CDR3 protein, J gene, V gene.

CDR3aa: CASSLEELRGGSNTGELFF; j_gene: TRBJ2-2; v_gene: TRBV11-2
CDR3aa: CASSPTLGQGKVYEQYF; j_gene: TRBJ2-7; v_gene: TRBV5-1
CDR3aa: CASSSSGTDTQYF; j_gene: TRBJ2-3; v_gene: TRBV11-2
CDR3aa: CATSDLFRTGGTDTQYF; j_gene: TRBJ2-3; v_gene: TRBV24-1
CDR3aa: CASSVHSPYSNQPQHF; j_gene: TRBJ1-5; v_gene: TRBV10-1
CDR3aa: CASSRDRGRTDTQYF; j_gene: TRBJ2-3; v_gene: TRBV3-1/TRBV3-2
CDR3aa: CASSAGLRAQETQYF; j_gene: TRBJ2-5; v_gene: TRBV28
CDR3aa: CASSPSVYSQPQHF; j_gene: TRBJ1-5; v_gene: TRBV5-5
CDR3aa: CASSVSEGSNQPQHF; j_gene: TRBJ1-5; v_gene: TRBV9
CDR3aa: CASSSDTGALNTEAFF; j_gene: TRBJ1-1; v_gene: TRBV5-6
CDR3aa: CASSPTSGVETQYF; j_gene: TRBJ2-5; v_gene: TRBV5-1
CDR3aa: CSASPKRQSYTF; j_gene: TRBJ1-2; v_gene: TRBV20-1
CDR3aa: CSASVSSTDTQYF; j_gene: TRBJ2-3; v_gene: TRBV20-1
CDR3aa: CASTTGEGSSPLHF; j_gene: TRBJ1-6; v_gene: TRBV6-6
CDR3aa: CASSRRQSYEQYF; j_gene: TRBJ2-7; v_gene: TRBV27
CDR3aa: CASSFRQYYGYTF; j_gene: TRBJ1-2; v_gene: TRBV6-5
CDR3aa: CASSEPGGSGSRDTQYF; j_gene: TRBJ2-3; v_gene: TRBV10-1
CDR3aa: CASAPGGGGLGIYEQYF; j_gene: TRBJ2-7; v_gene: TRBV4-1
CDR3aa: CASSLEGQGYSNQPQHF; j_gene: TRBJ1-5; v_gene: TRBV5-1
CDR3aa: CASSKRQGGVESPLHF; j_gene: TRBJ1-6; v_gene: TRBV7-9
CDR3aa: CASSFDRGTQYF; j_gene: TRBJ2-5; v_gene: TRBV7-8
CDR3aa: CASSAQGHLGEQYF; j_gene: TRBJ2-7; v_gene: TRBV6-2/TRBV6-3
CDR3aa: CASSLTGGNYGYTF; j_gene: TRBJ1-2; v_gene: TRBV9
CDR3aa: CATSDFKAGNYGYTF; j_gene: TRBJ1-2; v_gene: TRBV24-1
CDR3aa: CASSLGARTEAFF; j_gene: TRBJ1-1; v_gene: TRBV27
CDR3aa: CASTGTGDRFYGYTF; j_gene: TRBJ1-2; v_gene: TRBV6-5
CDR3aa: CASSNRGITEAFF; j_gene: TRBJ1-1; v_gene: TRBV12-3/TRBV12-4
CDR3aa: CASIRTGLLTEAFF; j_gene: TRBJ1-1; v_gene: TRBV28